This T cell receptor (beta chain) was recorded in a study of blood T cell repertoires in COVID-19. This clone was recorded only once. TCRdb's table, derived via immunoSEQ multiplex PCR, lists solely in-frame clones and lacks some. The sample has 160,000 or so clones, roughly 90% seen once. The CDR3 is made up of 18 amino acids. V lost 4 bases and J 0 bases, leaving 16 bases between the germline ends. CDR1 and CDR2 (germline): LGHDT, YNNKEL (reference sequence). The source is a man in his fifties or sixties with active or convalescent COVID-19. The sample taken for sequencing was peripheral blood. The J gene is TRBJ2-6, the V gene TRBV3-1 (or the pseudogene TRBV3-2); D possibly corresponds to TRBD1 (6 bases). CDR3 residues: CASSPHRDIYSGANVLTF. CDR3 bases: TGTGCCAGCAGCCCCCACCGGGACATCTACTCTGGGGCCAACGTCCTGACTTTC.